One and the same sample provided the 16 T cell receptor beta chains below, sequenced in a study of shared clonotypes between healthy human individuals. TCRdb keeps only in-frame clones here, not all; method: immunoSEQ multiplex PCR. Of 2 million to 2.5 million clones in the sample, approximately 94% were seen once. Input material: naive CD4+ T cells sorted from blood. The subset here: CD45RA+ positively selected. The receptors here all came from a man between 18 and 35 years old in good health.

The chain employs TRBV27 and TRBJ1-6, with TRBD1 matching 9 bases. This CDR3 is 16 amino acids long. Trimming took 1 base from V and 9 from J; bases not matched to a gene: 7. Germline V gene lookup returns CDR1 MNHEY and CDR2 SMNVEV (reference sequence). CDR3 loop: CASSLWAGTGPSPLHF. In nucleotides, the CDR3 is TGTGCCAGCAGTTTATGGGCGGGGACAGGGCCTTCACCCCTCCACTTT.

The V call is TRBV7-6, the J call TRBJ2-1; tentative D call: TRBD2 (5 bases). Germline CDR1 and CDR2: SGHVS and FNYEAQ. V shed 4 bases and J shed 6 bases, with 16 bases lying between them. The CDR3 extends over 15 amino acids. The CDR3 DNA follows: TGTGCCAGCAGCTCACGAGAGGGCCTGTCCAATGAGCAGTTCTTC. Translating gives CASSSREGLSNEQFF.

The rearrangement joins TRBV25-1 to TRBJ2-3, with D tentatively TRBD2 (5 bases). The CDR3 has 16 residues. Trimming shortened V by 3 bases and J by 3 bases, and 16 bases separated the two germline ends. From germline, CDR1 is MGHDK and CDR2 SYGVNS. The CDR3 coding sequence is TGTGCCAGCAGTGAGAAGGGAGCGGTCGTGACAGATACGCAGTATTTT. This encodes CASSEKGAVVTDTQYF.

Comments on this clone: Other DNA sequences in this specimen translate into the identical CDR3. This sequence joins TRBV5-4 and TRBJ1-2; a weak D match, TRBD1 (5 bases). This CDR3 region has 13 residues. Germline CDR1 reads SGHNT; CDR2 reads YYREEE (reference sequence). V lost 0 bases and J 4 bases, leaving 7 bases between the germline ends. CDR3 loop: CASSLEGSYGYTF. The CDR3 region has the DNA TGTGCCAGCAGCTTGGAGGGGAGCTATGGCTACACCTTC.

The CDR3 loop is CASKTRGWGEAFF. CDR3 nucleotide sequence: TGTGCCAGCAAGACACGGGGGTGGGGTGAAGCTTTCTTT. V is TRBV28 and J is TRBJ1-1, with D perhaps matching TRBD1 (5 bases). The CDR3 totals 13 residues. Germline V gene sequence: CDR1 MDHEN, CDR2 SYDVKM. V was shortened by 7 bases and J by 7 bases, with 16 bases between the two germline ends.

CDR3 nucleotide sequence: TGTGCCAGCAGCTTAGCGGGCACAGGAACAGAGGGCTACACCTTC. This sequence encodes CASSLAGTGTEGYTF. The V gene is TRBV7-2, the J gene TRBJ1-2, with D tentatively TRBD1 (5 bases). V shed 0 bases and J shed 8 bases, with 16 bases lying between them. CDR1 and CDR2 (germline): SGHTA, FQGNSA. The CDR3 runs 15 residues.

This chain joins TRBV6-5 and TRBJ2-1; possibly TRBD2 for D (7 bases). The CDR3 extends over 15 amino acids. Germline V gives CDR1 MNHEY, CDR2 SVGAGI. V was clipped by 5 bases and J by 2 bases, with 13 bases between them. In DNA form, the CDR3 reads TGTGCCAGCAGTCCCGGGGGGACACCCTACAATGAGCAGTTCTTC. This gives the protein CASSPGGTPYNEQFF.

The chain has TRBV6-6 and TRBJ2-5, with D possibly being TRBD1 (5 bases). V lost 5 bases to trimming and J lost 1 base, with 14 bases between them. CDR1 is MNHNY and CDR2 is SVGAGI in the germline V gene (reference sequence). The CDR3 consists of 15 residues. The CDR3 nucleotides read TGTGCCAGCAGTCCACCCTCTAGGGGCCAAGAGACCCAGTACTTC. Amino acid sequence: CASSPPSRGQETQYF.

The chain is built from TRBV2 and TRBJ1-1; tentative D call: TRBD1 (6 bases). Germline values: CDR1 SNHLY, CDR2 FYNNEI. V lost 5 bases to trimming and J lost 4 bases, with 14 bases between them. The CDR3 consists of 14 residues. CDR3 sequence: CASSQVRGTTEAFF. DNA for the CDR3: TGTGCCAGCAGTCAGGTCAGGGGTACCACTGAAGCTTTCTTT. Combining the CDR3 with reference TRBV2 and TRBJ1-1 gives the whole variable domain EPEVTQTPSHQVTQMGQEVILRCVPISNHLYFYWYRQILGQKVEFLVSFYNNEISEKSEIFDDQFSVERPDGSNFTLKIRSTKLEDSAMYFCASSQVRGTTEAFFGQGTRLTVV.

This chain uses TRBV7-2 with TRBJ1-6, with 7 bases that match TRBD1. This CDR3 is built from 15 residues. CDR1 is SGHTA and CDR2 is FQGNSA in the germline V gene. With 6 bases clipped from V and 9 bases from J, the junction kept 11 bases outside the gene matches. CDR3 loop: CASRGPRGTSSPLHF. The DNA for the CDR3 is TGTGCCAGCAGGGGACCCAGGGGGACAAGTTCACCCCTCCACTTT. Full variable domain (outside the CDR3, taken from reference TRBV7-2 and TRBJ1-6): GAGVSQSPSNKVTEKGKDVELRCDPISGHTALYWYRQSLGQGLEFLIYFQGNSAPDKSGLPSDRFSAERTGGSVSTLTIQRTQQEDSAVYLCASRGPRGTSSPLHFGNGTRLTVT.

The chain links TRBV29-1 to TRBJ2-7; no reliable D call. The length of the CDR3 is 11 residues. In germline, CDR1 is SQVTM, CDR2 ANQGSEA. The CDR3 DNA reads TGCCGGGTCCTCACGGCCTACGAGCAGTACTTC. It is translated as CRVLTAYEQYF.

This chain connects TRBV6-6 to TRBJ2-1, with 7 positions matching TRBD1. With 2 bases clipped from V and 5 bases from J, the junction kept 6 bases outside the gene matches. Germline V gene data show CDR1 as MNHNY and CDR2 as SVGAGI (reference sequence). The CDR3 is 15 residues long. The DNA for the CDR3 is TGTGCCAGCAGTTACAGGCAGGGGGTCCACAATGAGCAGTTCTTC. The encoded protein is CASSYRQGVHNEQFF.

V and J are TRBV10-3 and TRBJ1-6, with 7 bases lining up with TRBD1. This CDR3 is built from 14 residues. Per the germline V gene, CDR1 is ENHRY and CDR2 is SYGVKD. With V trimmed by 4 bases and J by 6 bases, 3 bases remained unmatched. CDR3 protein: CAISAGTVNSPLHF. The CDR3, as DNA: TGTGCCATCAGTGCGGGGACAGTTAATTCACCCCTCCACTTT.

The gene calls are TRBV30 and TRBJ1-5, with D unresolved. Germline loops: CDR1 GTSNPN, CDR2 SVGIG (reference sequence). This CDR3 contains 13 residues. The V and J ends lost 2 bases and 4 bases respectively, with 9 bases between them. CDR3 loop: CAWSREENQPQHF. CDR3 sequence (DNA): TGTGCCTGGAGTCGGGAGGAAAATCAGCCCCAGCATTTT.

V usage is TRBV27 and J usage is TRBJ2-7, with D hard to call. Germline CDR1 is MNHEY and CDR2 is SMNVEV (reference sequence). V was shortened by 4 bases and J by 0 bases, with 10 bases between the two germline ends. The CDR3 spans 14 residues. CDR3: CASSSLASSYEQYF. DNA of the CDR3: TGTGCCAGCAGTTCGCTCGCGAGCTCCTACGAGCAGTACTTC.

This clone appeared a single time. The V call is TRBV6-5, the J call TRBJ1-4, with 8 bases identical to TRBD1. CDR1 is MNHEY, CDR2 SVGAGI, per germline. CDR3 length: 14 amino acids. V lost 5 bases to trimming and J lost 8 bases; unmatched junction nucleotides: 7. CDR3 sequence: CASSPGGSGEKLFF. The CDR3, as DNA: TGTGCCAGCAGTCCAGGGGGCTCGGGAGAAAAACTGTTTTTT.